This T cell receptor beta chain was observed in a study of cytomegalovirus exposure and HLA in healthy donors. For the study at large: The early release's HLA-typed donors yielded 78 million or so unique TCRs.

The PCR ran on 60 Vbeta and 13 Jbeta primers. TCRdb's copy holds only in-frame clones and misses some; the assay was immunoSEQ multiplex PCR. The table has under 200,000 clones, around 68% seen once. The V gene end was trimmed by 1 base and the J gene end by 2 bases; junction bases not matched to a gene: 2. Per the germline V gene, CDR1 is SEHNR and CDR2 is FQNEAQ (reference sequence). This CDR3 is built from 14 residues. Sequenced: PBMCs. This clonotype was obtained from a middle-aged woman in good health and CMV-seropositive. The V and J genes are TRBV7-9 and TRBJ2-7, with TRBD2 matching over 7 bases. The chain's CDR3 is CASSLVGGTYEQYF. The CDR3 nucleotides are TGTGCCAGCAGCTTAGTGGGGGGGACCTACGAGCAGTACTTC.